This TCR beta chain comes out of a study of blood T cell repertoires in COVID-19. Sequenced by immunoSEQ multiplex PCR; TCRdb stores in-frame clones only, minus some. The sample has about 200,000 clones; more than 75% are singletons. Germline V gives CDR1 SGHKS, CDR2 YYEKEE (reference sequence). Trimming pared 0 bases from V and 3 bases from J, leaving 12 bases between. The CDR3 contains 16 residues. The sequence was obtained from an elderly man with acute or convalescent COVID-19. Sequencing was carried out using peripheral blood. The chain has TRBV5-5 and TRBJ1-4, with a tentative D call TRBD1 (5 bases). For the CDR3, the DNA is TGTGCCAGCAGCTTGGGGGGCGCAACCTCTAATGAAAAACTGTTTTTT. Translation: CASSLGGATSNEKLFF.